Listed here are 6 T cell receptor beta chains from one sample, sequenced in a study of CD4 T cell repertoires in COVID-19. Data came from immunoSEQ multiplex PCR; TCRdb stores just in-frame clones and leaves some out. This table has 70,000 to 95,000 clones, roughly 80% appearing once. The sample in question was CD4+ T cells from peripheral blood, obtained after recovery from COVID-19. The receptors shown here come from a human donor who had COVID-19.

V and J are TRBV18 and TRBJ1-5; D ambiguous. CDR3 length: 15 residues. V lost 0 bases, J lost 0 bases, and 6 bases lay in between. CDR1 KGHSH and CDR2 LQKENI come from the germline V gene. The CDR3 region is CASSPPTLSNQPQHF. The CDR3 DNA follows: TGTGCCAGCTCACCACCGACCCTTAGCAATCAGCCCCAGCATTTT.

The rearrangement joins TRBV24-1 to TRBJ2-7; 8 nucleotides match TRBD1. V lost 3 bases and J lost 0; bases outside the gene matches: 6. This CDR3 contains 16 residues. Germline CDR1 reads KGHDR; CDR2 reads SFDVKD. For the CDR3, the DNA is TGTGCCACCAGTGATCCCGGGACAGGCCTCTCCTACGAGCAGTACTTC. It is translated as CATSDPGTGLSYEQYF.

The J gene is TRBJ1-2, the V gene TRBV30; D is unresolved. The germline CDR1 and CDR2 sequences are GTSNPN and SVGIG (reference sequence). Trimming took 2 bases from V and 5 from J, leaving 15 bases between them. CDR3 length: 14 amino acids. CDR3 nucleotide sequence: TGTGCCTGGAGTATCCAGGCAGAATGGTATGGCTACACCTTC. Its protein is CAWSIQAEWYGYTF.

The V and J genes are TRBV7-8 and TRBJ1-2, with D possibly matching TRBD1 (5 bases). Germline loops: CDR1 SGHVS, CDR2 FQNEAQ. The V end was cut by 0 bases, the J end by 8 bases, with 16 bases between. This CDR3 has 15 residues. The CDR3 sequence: CASSLAAGEVEGYTF. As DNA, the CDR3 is TGTGCCAGCAGCTTAGCGGCGGGGGAAGTTGAGGGCTACACCTTC.

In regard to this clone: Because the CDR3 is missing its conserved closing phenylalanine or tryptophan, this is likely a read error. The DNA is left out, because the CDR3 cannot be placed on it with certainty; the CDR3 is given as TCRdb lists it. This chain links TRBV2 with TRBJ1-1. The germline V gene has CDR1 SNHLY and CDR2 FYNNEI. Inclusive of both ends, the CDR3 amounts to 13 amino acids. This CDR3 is CASSLNHLSIRAG.

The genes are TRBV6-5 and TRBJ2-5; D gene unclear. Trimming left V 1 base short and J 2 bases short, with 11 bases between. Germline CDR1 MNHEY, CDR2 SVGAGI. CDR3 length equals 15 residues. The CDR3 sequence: CASSYLGEAQETQYF. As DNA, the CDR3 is TGTGCCAGCAGTTACTTGGGCGAGGCACAAGAGACCCAGTACTTC.